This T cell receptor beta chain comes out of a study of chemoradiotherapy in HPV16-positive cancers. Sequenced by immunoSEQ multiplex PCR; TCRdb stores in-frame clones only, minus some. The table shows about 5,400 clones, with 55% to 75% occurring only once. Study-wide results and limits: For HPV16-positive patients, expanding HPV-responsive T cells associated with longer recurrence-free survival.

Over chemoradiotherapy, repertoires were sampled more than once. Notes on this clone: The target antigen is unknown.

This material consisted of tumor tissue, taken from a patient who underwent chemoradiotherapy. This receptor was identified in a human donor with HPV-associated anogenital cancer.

The CDR3 loop reads CASSEFTGGVGEAFF. The CDR3, as DNA: TGTGCCAGCAGCGAATTCACAGGGGGGGTAGGTGAAGCTTTCTTT. This rearrangement joins TRBV28 to TRBJ1-1, with TRBD1 matching 8 bases. The CDR3 extends over 15 amino acids. Germline lookup yields CDR1 MDHEN and CDR2 SYDVKM. The J segment lost 7 bases and the V segment lost 6 bases, leaving 13 bases of the junction unmatched. Looking up the rest from reference TRBV28 and TRBJ1-1 gives the full variable domain: DVKVTQSSRYLVKRTGEKVFLECVQDMDHENMFWYRQDPGLGLRLIYFSYDVKMKEKGDIPEGYSVSREKKERFSLILESASTNQTSMYLCASSEFTGGVGEAFFGQGTRLTVV.